This T cell receptor beta chain was identified in a study of CD4 T cells in relation to SARS-CoV-2 and coronaviruses. The wider study: ViraFEST: approximately 10-day antigen culture of PBMCs, then TCR beta CDR3 sequencing. Study-level results: Compared with monoreactive clones, crossreactive clones showed significantly weaker SARS-CoV-2 expansion.

CDR3 size: 14 residues. Looked up from germline, CDR1 is SGHRS and CDR2 is YFSETQ. V shed 0 bases and J shed 7 bases, with 11 bases lying between them. Naive or memory CD4+ cells were cultured 1:1 with T cell-depleted PBMCs plus CEF. Data came from immunoSEQ multiplex PCR; TCRdb stores just in-frame clones and leaves some out. The data hold about 36,000 clones, with 77% observed a single time. As to this clone: Its antigen is not known.

J is TRBJ1-5 and V is TRBV5-1; D is unclear. The source is an adult with COVID-19. The specimen sequenced was memory CD4+ T cells from PBMCs, cultured in vitro. For the CDR3, the DNA is TGCGCCAGCAGCTTGGACGGGTTACGGCAGCCCCAGCATTTT. Protein sequence: CASSLDGLRQPQHF.